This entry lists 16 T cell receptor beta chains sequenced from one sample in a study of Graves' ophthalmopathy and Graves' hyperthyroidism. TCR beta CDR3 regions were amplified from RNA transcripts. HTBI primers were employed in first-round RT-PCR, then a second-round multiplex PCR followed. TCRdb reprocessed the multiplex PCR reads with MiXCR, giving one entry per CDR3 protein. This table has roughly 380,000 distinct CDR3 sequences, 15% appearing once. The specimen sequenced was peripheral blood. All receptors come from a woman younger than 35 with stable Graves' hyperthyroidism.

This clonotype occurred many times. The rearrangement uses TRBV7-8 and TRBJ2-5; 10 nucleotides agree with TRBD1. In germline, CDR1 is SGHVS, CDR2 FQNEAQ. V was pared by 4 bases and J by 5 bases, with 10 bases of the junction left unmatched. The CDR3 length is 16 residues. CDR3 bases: TGTGCCAGCAGCTCCTTGGCGGGACAGGGGAGGGAGACCCAGTACTTC. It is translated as CASSSLAGQGRETQYF.

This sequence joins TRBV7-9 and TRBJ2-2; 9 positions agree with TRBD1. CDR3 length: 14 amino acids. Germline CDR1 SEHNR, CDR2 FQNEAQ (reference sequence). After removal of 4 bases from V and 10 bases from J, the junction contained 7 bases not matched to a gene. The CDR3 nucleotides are TGTGCCAGCAGCTCACAGGGGGCGGCCGAGGAGCTGTTTTTT. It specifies CASSSQGAAEELFF.

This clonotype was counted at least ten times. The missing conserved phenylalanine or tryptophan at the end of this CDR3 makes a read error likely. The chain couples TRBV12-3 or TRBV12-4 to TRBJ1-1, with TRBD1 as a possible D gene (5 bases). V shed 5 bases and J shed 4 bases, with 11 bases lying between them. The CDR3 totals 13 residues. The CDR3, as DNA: TGTGCCAGCAGTCCCGGGACGTTCACTGAAGCTTTCTCT. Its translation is CASSPGTFTEAFS.

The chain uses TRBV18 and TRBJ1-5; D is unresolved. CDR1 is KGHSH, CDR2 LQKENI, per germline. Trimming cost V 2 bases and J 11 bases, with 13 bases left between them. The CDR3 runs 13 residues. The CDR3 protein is CASSPGQTETQHF. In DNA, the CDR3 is TGTGCCAGCTCACCAGGTCAGACGGAAACCCAGCATTTT.

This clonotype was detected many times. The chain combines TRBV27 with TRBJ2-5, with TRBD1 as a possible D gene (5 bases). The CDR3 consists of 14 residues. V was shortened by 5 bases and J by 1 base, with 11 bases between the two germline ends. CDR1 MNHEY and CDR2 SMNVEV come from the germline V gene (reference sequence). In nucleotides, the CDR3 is TGTGCCAGCAGTCCCTGGACACCCCAAGAGACCCAGTACTTC. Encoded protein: CASSPWTPQETQYF.

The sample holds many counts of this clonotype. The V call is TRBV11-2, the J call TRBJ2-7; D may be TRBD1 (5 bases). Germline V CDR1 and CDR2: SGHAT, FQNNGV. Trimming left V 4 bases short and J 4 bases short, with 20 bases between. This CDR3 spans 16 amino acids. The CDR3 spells CASSSLTGRALYEQYF. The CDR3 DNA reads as TGTGCCAGCAGCTCCCTGACGGGCAGGGCGTTGTACGAGCAGTACTTC.

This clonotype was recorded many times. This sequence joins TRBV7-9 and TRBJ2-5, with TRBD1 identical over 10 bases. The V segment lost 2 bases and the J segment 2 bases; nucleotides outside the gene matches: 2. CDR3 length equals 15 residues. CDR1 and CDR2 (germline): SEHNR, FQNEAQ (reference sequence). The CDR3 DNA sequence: TGTGCCAGCAGCTTACGGGGACAGGGGCAAGAGACCCAGTACTTC. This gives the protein CASSLRGQGQETQYF.

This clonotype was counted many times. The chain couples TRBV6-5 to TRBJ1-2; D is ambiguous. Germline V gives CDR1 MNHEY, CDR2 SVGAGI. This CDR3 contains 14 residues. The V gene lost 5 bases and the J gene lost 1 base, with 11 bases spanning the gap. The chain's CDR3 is CASSPQPDNYGYTF. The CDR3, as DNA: TGTGCCAGCAGTCCCCAGCCGGATAACTATGGCTACACCTTC.

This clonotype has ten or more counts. The CDR3 region is CASSYFRERTEAFF. Written as DNA, the CDR3 is TGTGCCAGCAGTTACTTCAGGGAACGGACTGAAGCTTTCTTT. The V and J genes are TRBV6-5 and TRBJ1-1, with a tentative D call TRBD1 (5 bases). Germline V gives CDR1 MNHEY, CDR2 SVGAGI. V lost 1 base and J lost 5, with 11 bases in between. The CDR3 sequence is 14 residues long.

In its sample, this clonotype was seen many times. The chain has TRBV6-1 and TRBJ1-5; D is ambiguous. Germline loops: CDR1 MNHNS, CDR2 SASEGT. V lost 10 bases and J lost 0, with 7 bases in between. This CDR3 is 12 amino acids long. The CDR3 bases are TGTGCCACCCGGGATAGCAATCAGCCCCAGCATTTT. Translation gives CATRDSNQPQHF.

CDR3 region: CASSQEPLAGGFRSYEQYF. The DNA for the CDR3 is TGTGCCAGCAGCCAAGAACCGCTAGCGGGGGGATTCCGCTCCTACGAGCAGTACTTC. This chain connects TRBV3-1 to TRBJ2-7; 11 nucleotides agree with TRBD2. Losses at the gene ends were 0 bases for V and 0 bases for J; bases not matched to a gene: 10. CDR1 and CDR2 from the germline V gene are LGHDT and YNNKEL (reference sequence). The CDR3 runs 19 residues.

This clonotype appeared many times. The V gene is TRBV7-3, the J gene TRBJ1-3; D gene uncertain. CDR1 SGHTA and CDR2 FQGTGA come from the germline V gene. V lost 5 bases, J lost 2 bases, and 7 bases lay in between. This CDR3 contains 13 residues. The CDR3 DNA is TGTGCCAGCAGCCCTGAACCTGGAAACACCATATATTTT. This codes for CASSPEPGNTIYF.

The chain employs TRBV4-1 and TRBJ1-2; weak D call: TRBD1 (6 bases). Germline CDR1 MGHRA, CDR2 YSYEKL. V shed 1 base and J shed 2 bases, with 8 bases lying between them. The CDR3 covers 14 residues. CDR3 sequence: CASSQVDRNYGYTF. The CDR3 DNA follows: TGCGCCAGCAGCCAAGTGGACAGAAACTATGGCTACACCTTC.

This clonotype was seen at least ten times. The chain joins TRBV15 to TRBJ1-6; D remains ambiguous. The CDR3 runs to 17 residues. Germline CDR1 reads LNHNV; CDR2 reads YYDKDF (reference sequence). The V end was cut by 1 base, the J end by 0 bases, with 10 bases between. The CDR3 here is CATSRAAILSYNSPLHF. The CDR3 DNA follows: TGTGCCACCAGCAGAGCGGCCATTCTCTCCTATAATTCACCCCTCCACTTT.

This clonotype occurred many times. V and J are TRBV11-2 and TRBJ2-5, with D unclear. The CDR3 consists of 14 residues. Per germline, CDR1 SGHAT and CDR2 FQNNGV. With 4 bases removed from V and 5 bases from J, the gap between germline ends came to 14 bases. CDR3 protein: CASSSSGFPETQYF. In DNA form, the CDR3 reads TGTGCCAGCAGCTCGTCAGGTTTCCCGGAGACCCAGTACTTC.

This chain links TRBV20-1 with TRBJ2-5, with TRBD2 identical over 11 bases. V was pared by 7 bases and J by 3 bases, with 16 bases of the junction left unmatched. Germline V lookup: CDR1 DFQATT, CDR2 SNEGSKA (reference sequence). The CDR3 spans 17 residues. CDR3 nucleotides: TGCAGTGTGGATAGCGGGAGGGCCGGGGGACCCGAAGAGACCCAGTACTTC. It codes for CSVDSGRAGGPEETQYF.